The clone carrying this TCR beta chain was seen many times. What it binds is unknown. This specimen comes from a study of neurological immune-mediated disorders. General study points: In HTLV-1-associated myelopathy, TCR clonal expansion was greatest, whereas multiple sclerosis had the least, falling below healthy controls. The study found no CDR3 amino acid sequences shared by expanded clones across subjects, suggesting private repertoires in all groups.

The ends lost 4 bases at V and 0 bases at J; junction bases unmatched: 6. Per the germline V gene, CDR1 is SGHRS and CDR2 is YFSETQ. The CDR3 has 16 residues. The starting material, 2 million PBMCs stored at -80 C, gave rise to the unsorted libraries. The cDNA came from 5'RACE with 10-nucleotide random UMIs. TCRdb ran MiXCR on the 5' RACE reads and lists one entry per CDR3 protein. Among around 20,000 distinct CDR3 sequences, roughly 10% were seen once, and the ten largest hold roughly 20%. Sequenced sample: PBMCs. The clonotype originates from a woman aged 55-69 years with HTLV-1-associated myelopathy (HAM/TSP). The genes are TRBV5-1 and TRBJ1-3; TRBD1 matches 8 bases. The DNA of the CDR3 is TGCGCCAGCAGCCGGACAGGGCTGAACTCTGGAAACACCATATATTTT. This sequence encodes CASSRTGLNSGNTIYF.